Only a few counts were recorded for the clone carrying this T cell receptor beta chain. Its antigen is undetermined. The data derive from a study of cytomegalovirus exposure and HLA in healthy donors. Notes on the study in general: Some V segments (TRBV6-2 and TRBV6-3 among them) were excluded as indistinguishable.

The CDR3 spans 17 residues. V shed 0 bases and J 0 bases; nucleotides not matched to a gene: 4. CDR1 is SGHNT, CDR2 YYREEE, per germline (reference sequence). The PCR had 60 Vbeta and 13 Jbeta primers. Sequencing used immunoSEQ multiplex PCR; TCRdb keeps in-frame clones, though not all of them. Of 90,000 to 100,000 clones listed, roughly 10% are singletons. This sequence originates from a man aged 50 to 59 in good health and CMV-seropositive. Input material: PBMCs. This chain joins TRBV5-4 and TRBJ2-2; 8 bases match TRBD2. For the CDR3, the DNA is TGTGCCAGCAGCTTGGACCTAGCGGGCCCGAACACCGGGGAGCTGTTTTTT. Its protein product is CASSLDLAGPNTGELFF.